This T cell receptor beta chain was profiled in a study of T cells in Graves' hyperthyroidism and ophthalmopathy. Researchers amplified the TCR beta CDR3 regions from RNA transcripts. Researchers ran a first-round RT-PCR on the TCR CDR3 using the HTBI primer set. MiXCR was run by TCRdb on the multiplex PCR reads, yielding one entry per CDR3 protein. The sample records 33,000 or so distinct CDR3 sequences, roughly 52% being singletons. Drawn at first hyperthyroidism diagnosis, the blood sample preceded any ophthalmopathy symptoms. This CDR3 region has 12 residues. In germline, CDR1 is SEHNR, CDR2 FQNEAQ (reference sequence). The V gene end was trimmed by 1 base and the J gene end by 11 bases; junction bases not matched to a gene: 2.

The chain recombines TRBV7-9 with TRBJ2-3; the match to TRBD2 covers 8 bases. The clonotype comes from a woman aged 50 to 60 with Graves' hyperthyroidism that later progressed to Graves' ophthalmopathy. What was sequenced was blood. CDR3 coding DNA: TGTGCCAGCAGCTTAGGGGCGGGGGGGCAGTATTTT. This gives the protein CASSLGAGGQYF.